This T cell receptor beta chain was profiled in a study of T cell responses to AZD1222 COVID-19 vaccine. The V gene end was trimmed by 5 bases and the J gene end by 0 bases; junction bases not matched to a gene: 13. This CDR3 is 19 amino acids long. Per the germline V gene, CDR1 is SGHTA and CDR2 is FQGNSA. Measured with immunoSEQ multiplex PCR; TCRdb has only the in-frame clones, and not every one. Of some 95,000 clones in the sample, roughly nine tenths were seen once. Sequences were derived from peripheral blood, sampled on day 0 of AZD1222 vaccination. The clonotype originates from an adult in good health. This rearrangement joins TRBV7-2 to TRBJ1-5; 10 positions match TRBD1. The CDR3 loop is CASSPRTGGTTHSNQPQHF. Here the CDR3 DNA reads TGTGCCAGCAGCCCGCGGACAGGGGGGACCACTCATAGCAATCAGCCCCAGCATTTT.